The text below deals with one TCR beta chain. The table lists this clonotype with a few counts. This clone's antigen is unknown. No quality values exist for individual bases; no much larger clone is one base distant. The treatment or condition label for this specimen denotes: allogeneic hematopoietic cell transplantation with graft depleted of TCRalphabeta T cells and CD19 B cells. The transplant recipients were children given TCRalphabeta/CD19-depleted allogeneic hematopoietic cell grafts. The source of the sample is a study of T-cell reconstitution after alpha-beta-depleted transplantation in children (dated by TCRdb to the mid-2010s). Background for the entire study: Using TCR repertoire profiling, the study followed T-cell immune reconstitution in a quantitative way in children after TCRalphabeta/CD19-depleted allogeneic hematopoietic cell transplantation.

V sheds 4 bases and J sheds 0 bases, leaving 13 bases between their ends. The CDR3 holds 15 amino acids from the cysteine to the phenylalanine. CDR3 DNA only is kept here, 45 bases in frame from base 1. The germline V gene provides CDR1 SNHLY and CDR2 FYNNEI. Summary of the overall study and its limitations: Apparently early alphabetaT-cell count recovery about two months after transplant reportedly relied on only several hundred rapidly expanded clones derived from non-depleted graft cells. In some patients, the high TCRbeta diversity seen at day 60 was put down to recipient T cells and intrathymic progenitors that had survived conditioning. The frequencies of hyperexpanded clones fell over the following months, and after one year, T-cell counts and TCRbeta diversity were mostly attributed to newly produced T cells.

Libraries came from PCR. Sequencing instrument: Illumina HiSeq 2500. TCR libraries were prepared with molecular barcoding, using unique molecular identifiers to normalize TCRbeta repertoire quantification. Using fastp at Q25 and MiXCR, TCRdb reprocessed the public reads and kept productive beta chains. CDR3 protein sequences are deduplicated, and each keeps its most common genes and DNA. The sample has about 420,000 distinct CDR3 sequences on record, roughly 17% of them singletons. The top ten clones comprise about 32% of the sample. Recombination linked TRBV2 to TRBJ2-7, with a tentative D gene TRBD2 over 6 matching bases. The sequencing used PBMCs, mostly from graft donor cells, collected 360 days after TCRalphabeta/CD19-depleted stem cell transplant. The TCR originated in a boy less than two years old who had a stem cell transplant for Wiskott-Aldrich syndrome, so the T cells may come from the graft donor. The CDR3 amino acid sequence is: CASSVGGDSSYEQYF. The nucleotides are TGTGCCAGCAGTGTCGGGGGTGACAGCTCCTACGAGCAGTACTTC.